This TCR beta chain was profiled in a study of STAT5B mutations in CD4+ large granular lymphocyte leukemia. Background on the study: The CDR3 'QG' motif was associated with a particular HLA allele among healthy donors. Notes on the study in general: Approximately 25% of private leukemic clonotypes occurred rarely in other patients' non-leukemic repertoires. Compared with healthy controls (2/35), patient top clones favored TRBV06 (8/27).

Germline-derived CDR1 and CDR2 are WSHSY and SAAADI. Trimming removed 6 bases at V and 0 bases at J, with 5 bases between. There are 12 residues in the CDR3. Some clones are missing from TCRdb's copy, which holds only in-frame ones; the method was immunoSEQ multiplex PCR. The profile shows roughly 30,000 clones, 74% of them singletons. Controls came from buffy coats of healthy blood donors. On this clone itself: What it binds is unknown.

The chain uses TRBV10-2 and TRBJ2-5; D ambiguous. Specimen: CD4+ T cells from blood buffy coats. The clonotype was recovered from a human donor in good health. CDR3 sequence: CASRDHQETQYF. CDR3 DNA: TGCGCCAGCAGGGATCACCAAGAGACCCAGTACTTC.